This T cell receptor (beta chain) was profiled in a study of T-cell reconstitution after alpha-beta-depleted transplantation in children. Study-level findings and limits: From newly produced T cells came most of the T-cell counts and diversity one year after transplant.

For TCRbeta, the library was prepared with unique molecular identifiers. TCRdb re-analysed the PCR reads in MiXCR, keeping a single row per CDR3 protein. The sample comprises 490,000 or so distinct CDR3 sequences, approximately 10% of which are singletons, and about 2% rests with the top ten. This clonotype was counted many times. No antigen is known for it. The CDR3 contains 17 residues. The germline gives CDR1 SEHNR, CDR2 FQNEAQ (reference sequence). Trimming stripped 1 base from V and 0 bases from J, with 10 bases between. Here the sequenced sample was PBMCs, taken before TCRalphabeta/CD19-depleted stem cell transplant. This chain uses TRBV7-9 with TRBJ1-6, with a weak D call TRBD1 (6 bases). The TCR was taken from a child aged 2 to 10 with inherited bone marrow failure, due to receive a stem cell transplant. CDR3 region: CASSLEQGYSYNSPLHF. The CDR3 DNA sequence: TGTGCCAGCAGCTTAGAACAGGGCTACTCCTATAATTCACCCCTCCACTTT.